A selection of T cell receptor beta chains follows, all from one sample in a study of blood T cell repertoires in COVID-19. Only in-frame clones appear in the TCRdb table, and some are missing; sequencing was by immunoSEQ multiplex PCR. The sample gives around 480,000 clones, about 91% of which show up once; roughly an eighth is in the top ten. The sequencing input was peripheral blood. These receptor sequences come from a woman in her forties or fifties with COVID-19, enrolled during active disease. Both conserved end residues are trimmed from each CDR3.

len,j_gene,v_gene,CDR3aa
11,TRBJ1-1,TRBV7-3,ASSSGGGTEAF
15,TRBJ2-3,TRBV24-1,ATSDTMDREGTDTQY
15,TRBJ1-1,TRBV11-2,ASSLITGGGGNTEAF
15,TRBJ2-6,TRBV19,ASSMVKGETGANVLT
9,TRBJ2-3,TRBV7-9,ASEPRDTQY
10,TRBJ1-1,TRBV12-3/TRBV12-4,ASSLGQGLTF
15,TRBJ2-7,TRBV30,AWRPRLGPLSFYEQY
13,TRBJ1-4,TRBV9,ASSVDGRGNEKLF
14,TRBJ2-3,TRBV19,ASSDGLLLSTDTQY
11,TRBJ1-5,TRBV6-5,AASRDSNQPQH
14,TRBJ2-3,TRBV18,ASSPPNRHLTDTQY
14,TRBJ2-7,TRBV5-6,ASSLAAGAVKYEQY
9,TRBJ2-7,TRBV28,ASRQGPEQY
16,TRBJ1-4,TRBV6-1,ASSEVDGGGATNEKLF
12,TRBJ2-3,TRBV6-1,ASSERGRADTQY
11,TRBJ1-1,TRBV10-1,ASREDRDTEAF
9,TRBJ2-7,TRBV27,ASTSGHEQY
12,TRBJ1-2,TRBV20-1,SASRRGPVYGYT
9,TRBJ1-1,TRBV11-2,ASSQNTEAF
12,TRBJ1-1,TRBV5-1,ASSLVLGTDEAF
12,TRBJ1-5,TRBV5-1,ASSLWSGGQPQH
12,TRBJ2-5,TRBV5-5,ASSPGRGRETQY
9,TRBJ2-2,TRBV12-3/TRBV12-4,ASRRTGELF
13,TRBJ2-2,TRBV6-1,ASSEAGGDTGELF
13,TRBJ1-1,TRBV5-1,ASSPRQGYSSSAF
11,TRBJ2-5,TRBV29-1,SVSQTGGGTQY
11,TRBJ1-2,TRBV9,ASTRAGGDGYT
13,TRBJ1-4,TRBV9,ASSVGGVTNEKLF
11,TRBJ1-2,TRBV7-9,ASSLSGFEGYT
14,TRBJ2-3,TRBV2,ASIGSSGGARDTQY
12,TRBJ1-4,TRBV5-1,ASSLGPGNEKLF
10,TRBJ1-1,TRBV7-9,ASSLESLSAF
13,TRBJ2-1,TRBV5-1,ASSRDRGPPDEQF
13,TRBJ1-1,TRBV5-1,ASSLGGLRKTEAF
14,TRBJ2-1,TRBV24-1,ATSDDPGTGVGGQF
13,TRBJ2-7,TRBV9,ASSVTSGGPYEQY
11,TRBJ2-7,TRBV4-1,ASSPRGSYEQY
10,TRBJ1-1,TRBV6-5,ASSRGTAEAF
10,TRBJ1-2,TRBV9,ASSVDRYGYT
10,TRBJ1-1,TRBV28,ASISGNTEAF
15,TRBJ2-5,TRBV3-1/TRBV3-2,ASSLRGLAGDQETQY
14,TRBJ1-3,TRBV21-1,ASSKVRGNSGNTIY
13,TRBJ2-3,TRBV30,AWSLRGTGRDTQY
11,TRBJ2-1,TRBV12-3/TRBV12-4,ASRPGAYNEQF
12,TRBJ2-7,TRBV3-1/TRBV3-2,ASSQGASIYEQY
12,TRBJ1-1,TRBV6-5,ASKVQTMNTEAF
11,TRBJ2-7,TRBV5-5,ASRGTGGYEQY
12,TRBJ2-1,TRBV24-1,ATSDRSPSNEQF
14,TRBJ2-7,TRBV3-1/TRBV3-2,ASSQDRRGNGYEQY
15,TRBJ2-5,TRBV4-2,ASSQGTSGGPQETQY
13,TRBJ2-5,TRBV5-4,ASSSNRGLMETQY